These 9 T cell receptor beta chains share one sample of origin, sequenced in a study of blood T cell repertoires in COVID-19. Some clones are missing from TCRdb's copy, which holds only in-frame ones; the method was immunoSEQ multiplex PCR. The table lists about 250,000 clones, approximately 86% of them singletons. Sequenced material: peripheral blood. These receptors all come from a woman in her fifties or sixties with active or convalescent COVID-19.

The V call is TRBV10-3, the J call TRBJ1-5; D is unresolved. The V and J ends lost 8 bases and 4 bases respectively, with 6 bases between them. The CDR3 runs to 11 residues. CDR1 is ENHRY, CDR2 SYGVKD, per germline. The CDR3 nucleotides are TGTGCCATCGGAGGAAATCAGCCCCAGCATTTT. Translation gives CAIGGNQPQHF.

This chain joins TRBV19 and TRBJ2-7; 10 bases map to TRBD2. The CDR3 covers 13 residues. V lost 5 bases and J lost 7; bases outside the gene matches: 5. Germline V CDR1 and CDR2: LNHDA, SQIVND (reference sequence). Here the CDR3 reads CASSDTAGGEQYV. In DNA form, the CDR3 reads TGTGCCAGTAGTGACACAGCGGGAGGGGAGCAGTACGTC.

This chain connects TRBV2 to TRBJ1-1; D is perhaps TRBD1 (6 bases). Germline CDR1 SNHLY, CDR2 FYNNEI. The CDR3 is made up of 16 amino acids. Deletions cut 8 bases from V and 5 bases from J, with 24 bases between. In DNA form, the CDR3 reads TGTGCCAGCGACGGGGTACAGGGTGTTTACAGGACTGAAGCTTTCTTT. Translated: CASDGVQGVYRTEAFF.

CDR3 DNA: TGTGCCAGCAGCTTAACTGGGTCTAGCGGGATGGGCTACAATGAGCAGTTCTTC. This encodes CASSLTGSSGMGYNEQFF. This rearrangement joins TRBV7-3 to TRBJ2-1, with 9 bases that match TRBD2. The germline CDR1 and CDR2 sequences are SGHTA and FQGTGA. The CDR3 sequence is 18 residues long. With 0 bases clipped from V and 3 bases from J, the junction kept 9 bases outside the gene matches.

The chain uses TRBV27 and TRBJ2-1; the match to TRBD2 covers 10 bases. The CDR3 runs to 17 residues. Germline loops: CDR1 MNHEY, CDR2 SMNVEV (reference sequence). The ends lost 2 bases at V and 9 bases at J; junction bases unmatched: 13. DNA of the CDR3: TGTGCCAGCAGTTTAAGCGGGGGGGCCTCTCGGTTTGGTGAGCAGTTCTTC. It yields the protein CASSLSGGASRFGEQFF.

The J gene is TRBJ1-6, the V gene TRBV3-1 (or the pseudogene TRBV3-2); D remains ambiguous. Germline-derived CDR1 and CDR2 are LGHDT and YNNKEL (reference sequence). V dropped 2 bases and J dropped 11 bases, with 10 bases sitting between them. The CDR3 spans 13 residues. Here the CDR3 reads CASSQNLVAPLHF. The CDR3 DNA follows: TGTGCCAGCAGCCAAAACTTAGTAGCACCCCTCCACTTT.

The chain combines TRBV5-4 with TRBJ2-1, with TRBD2 identical over 8 bases. V was pared by 4 bases and J by 3 bases, with 9 bases of the junction left unmatched. The length of the CDR3 is 16 residues. In germline, CDR1 is SGHNT, CDR2 YYREEE (reference sequence). The CDR3 region is CASSPGREPRYNEQFF. The CDR3 nucleotides read TGTGCCAGCAGCCCCGGGAGGGAGCCCCGCTACAATGAGCAGTTCTTC. The full variable domain, its missing parts supplied by reference TRBV5-4 and TRBJ2-1, is ETGVTQSPTHLIKTRGQQVTLRCSSQSGHNTVSWYQQALGQGPQFIFQYYREEENGRGNFPPRFSGLQFPNYSSELNVNALELDDSALYLCASSPGREPRYNEQFFGPGTRLTVL.

This clone has only one observation. Other DNA sequences in the same sample also yield this CDR3. The V call is TRBV5-1, the J call TRBJ1-1, with 8 bases aligning to TRBD1. From germline, CDR1 is SGHRS and CDR2 YFSETQ. This CDR3 region has 14 residues. Unmatched junction bases numbered 1, after V lost 2 bases and J lost 1 base. The CDR3 is CASSLTGGNTEAFF. CDR3 in DNA: TGCGCCAGCAGCTTAACAGGGGGGAACACTGAAGCTTTCTTT.

The sample holds a few counts of this clone. J is TRBJ2-7 and V is TRBV7-2; 7 positions match TRBD2. This CDR3 comprises 14 residues. Germline CDR1 and CDR2: SGHTA and FQGNSA. Trimming cost V 4 bases and J 2 bases; bases outside gene matches: 5. This chain's CDR3 is CASSSERGPYEQYV. The CDR3 coding sequence is TGTGCCAGCAGCTCTGAGCGGGGCCCCTACGAGCAGTACGTC.